This T cell receptor (beta chain) came from a study of blood T cell repertoires in COVID-19. Some clones are missing from TCRdb's copy, which holds only in-frame ones; the method was immunoSEQ multiplex PCR. The data show roughly 280,000 clones, about 89% seen once. Material for sequencing was peripheral blood. The sequence derives from a man aged 40-55 years with active or convalescent COVID-19.

The CDR3 loop is CASSPQTSGGPYEQYF. The CDR3 nucleotides are TGTGCCAGCAGCCCACAAACTAGCGGGGGACCCTACGAGCAGTACTTC. The genes are TRBV3-1 (or the pseudogene TRBV3-2) and TRBJ2-7; 11 bases fit TRBD2. Unmatched junction bases numbered 7, after V lost 4 bases and J lost 2 bases. Germline-derived CDR1 and CDR2 are LGHDT and YNNKEL (reference sequence). The length of the CDR3 is 16 residues.